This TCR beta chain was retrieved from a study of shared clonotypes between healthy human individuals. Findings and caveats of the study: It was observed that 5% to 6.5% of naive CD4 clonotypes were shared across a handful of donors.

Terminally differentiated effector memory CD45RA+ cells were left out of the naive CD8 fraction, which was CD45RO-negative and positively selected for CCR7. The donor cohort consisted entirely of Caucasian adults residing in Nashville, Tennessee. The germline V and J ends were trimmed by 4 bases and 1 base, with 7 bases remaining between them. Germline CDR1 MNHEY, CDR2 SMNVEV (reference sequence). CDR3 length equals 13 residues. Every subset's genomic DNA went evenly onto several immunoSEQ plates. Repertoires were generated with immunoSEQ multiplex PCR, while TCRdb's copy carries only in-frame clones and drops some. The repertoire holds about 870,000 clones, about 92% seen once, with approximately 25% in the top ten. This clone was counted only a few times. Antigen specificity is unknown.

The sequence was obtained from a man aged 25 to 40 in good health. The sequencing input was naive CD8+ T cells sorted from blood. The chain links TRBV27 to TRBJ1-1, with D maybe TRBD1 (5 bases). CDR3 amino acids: CASSWGRNTEAFF. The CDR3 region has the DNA TGTGCCAGCAGTTGGGGGAGGAACACTGAAGCTTTCTTT.